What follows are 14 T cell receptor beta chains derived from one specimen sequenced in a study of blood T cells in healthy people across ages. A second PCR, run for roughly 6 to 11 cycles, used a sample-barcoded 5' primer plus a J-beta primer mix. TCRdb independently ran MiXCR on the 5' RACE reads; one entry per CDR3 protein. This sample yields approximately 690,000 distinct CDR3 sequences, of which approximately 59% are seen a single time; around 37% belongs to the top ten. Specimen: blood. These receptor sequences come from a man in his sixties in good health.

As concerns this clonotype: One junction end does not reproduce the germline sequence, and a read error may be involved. For the CDR3, the DNA is TGTGCCAGCTCACCACCGGCGGGGGACGCGGAGATCCAGTACTTC. Amino acids: CASSPPAGDAEIQYF. The chain recombines TRBV18 with TRBJ2-5; 7 nucleotides agree with TRBD2. The CDR3 runs 15 residues. Germline CDR1 KGHSH, CDR2 LQKENI.

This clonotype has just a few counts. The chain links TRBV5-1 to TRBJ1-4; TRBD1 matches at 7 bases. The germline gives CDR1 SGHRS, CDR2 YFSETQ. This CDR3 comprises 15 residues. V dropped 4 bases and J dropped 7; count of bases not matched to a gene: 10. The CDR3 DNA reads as TGCGCCAGCAGCGGGGACAGAGGCGGCCGTGAAAAACTGTTTTTT. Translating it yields CASSGDRGGREKLFF.

CDR3 DNA: TGTGCCAGCAGAAGCGGGGGGGCCGGGCCCTACAATGAGCAGTTCTTC. It codes for CASRSGGAGPYNEQFF. V and J are TRBV6-5 and TRBJ2-1; TRBD2 agrees at 10 bases. Trimming took 6 bases from V and 2 from J; bases not matched to a gene: 7. The CDR3 contains 16 residues. Germline CDR1 reads MNHEY; CDR2 reads SVGAGI.

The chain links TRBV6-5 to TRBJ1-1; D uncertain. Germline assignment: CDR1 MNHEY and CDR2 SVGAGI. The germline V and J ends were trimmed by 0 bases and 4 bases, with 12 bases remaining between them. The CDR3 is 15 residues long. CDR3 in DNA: TGTGCCAGCAGTTACTCAGGGAGTATCGGCACTGAAGCTTTCTTT. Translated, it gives CASSYSGSIGTEAFF.

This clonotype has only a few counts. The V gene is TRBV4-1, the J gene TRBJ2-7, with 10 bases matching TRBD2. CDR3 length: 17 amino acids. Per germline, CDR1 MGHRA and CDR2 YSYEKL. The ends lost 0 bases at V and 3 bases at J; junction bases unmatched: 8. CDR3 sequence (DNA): TGCGCCAGCAGCCAAGATCGGGGTAGCGGGGGGTACTACGAGCAGTACTTC. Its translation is CASSQDRGSGGYYEQYF.

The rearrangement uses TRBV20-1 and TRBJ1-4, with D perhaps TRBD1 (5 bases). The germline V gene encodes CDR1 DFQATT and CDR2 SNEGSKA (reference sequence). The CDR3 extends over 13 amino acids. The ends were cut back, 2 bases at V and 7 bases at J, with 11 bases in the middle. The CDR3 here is CSARKAGFEKLFF. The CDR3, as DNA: TGCAGTGCTAGAAAAGCAGGGTTTGAAAAACTGTTTTTT.

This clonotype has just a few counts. CDR3: CASTFQGKSYGYTF. DNA of the CDR3: TGTGCCAGCACGTTTCAGGGGAAGAGCTATGGCTACACCTTC. The V and J genes are TRBV12-3 or TRBV12-4 and TRBJ1-2, with D maybe TRBD1 (6 bases). CDR3 length: 14 amino acids. V lost 7 bases, J lost 4 bases, and 16 bases lay in between.

The CDR3 region is CSVEGGAGYTF. CDR3 nucleotide sequence: TGCAGCGTTGAAGGTGGGGCTGGCTACACCTTC. The V and J genes are TRBV29-1 and TRBJ1-2; tentative D call: TRBD1 (5 bases). CDR1 and CDR2 from the germline V gene are SQVTM and ANQGSEA. This CDR3 contains 11 residues. With 1 base removed from V and 7 bases from J, the gap between germline ends came to 7 bases.

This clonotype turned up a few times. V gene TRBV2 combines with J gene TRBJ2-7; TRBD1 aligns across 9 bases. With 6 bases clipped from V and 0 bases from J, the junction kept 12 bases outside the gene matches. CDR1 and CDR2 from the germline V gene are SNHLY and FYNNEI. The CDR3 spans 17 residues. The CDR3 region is CASRNPTGGLSSYEQYF. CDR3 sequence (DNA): TGTGCCAGCAGGAACCCTACAGGGGGCCTAAGCTCCTACGAGCAGTACTTC.

The CDR3 DNA reads TGCGCCAGCAGTCCAACTAATGAAAAACTGTTTTTT. This codes for CASSPTNEKLFF. The J gene is TRBJ1-4, the V gene TRBV10-2; D uncertain. The CDR3 extends over 12 amino acids. Trimming left V 5 bases short and J 0 bases short, with 1 base between. The germline CDR1 and CDR2 sequences are WSHSY and SAAADI.

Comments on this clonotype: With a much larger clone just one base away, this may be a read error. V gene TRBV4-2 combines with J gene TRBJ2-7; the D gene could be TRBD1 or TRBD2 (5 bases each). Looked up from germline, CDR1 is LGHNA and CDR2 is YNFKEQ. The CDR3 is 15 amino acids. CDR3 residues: CAGSQGAEGSYEQYF. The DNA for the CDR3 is TGTGCCGGCAGCCAAGGGGCAGAGGGGTCCTACGAGCAGTACTTC.

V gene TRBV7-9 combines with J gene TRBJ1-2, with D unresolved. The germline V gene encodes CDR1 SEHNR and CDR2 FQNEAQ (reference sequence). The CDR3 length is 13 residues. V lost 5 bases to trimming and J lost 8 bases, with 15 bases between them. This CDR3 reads CASSPRNTEGYTF. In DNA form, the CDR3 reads TGTGCCAGCAGCCCGCGGAATACGGAGGGCTACACCTTC. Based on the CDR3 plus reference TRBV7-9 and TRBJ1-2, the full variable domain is DTGVSQNPRHKITKRGQNVTFRCDPISEHNRLYWYRQTLGQGPEFLTYFQNEAQLEKSRLLSDRFSAERPKGSFSTLEIQRTEQGDSAMYLCASSPRNTEGYTFGSGTRLTVV.

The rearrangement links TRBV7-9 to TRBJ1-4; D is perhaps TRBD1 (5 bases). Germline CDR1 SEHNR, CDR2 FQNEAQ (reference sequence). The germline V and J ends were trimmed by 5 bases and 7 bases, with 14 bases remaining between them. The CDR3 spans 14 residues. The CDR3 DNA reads TGTGCCAGCAGCCCGTCTGCAGGGCCTGAAAAACTGTTTTTT. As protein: CASSPSAGPEKLFF.

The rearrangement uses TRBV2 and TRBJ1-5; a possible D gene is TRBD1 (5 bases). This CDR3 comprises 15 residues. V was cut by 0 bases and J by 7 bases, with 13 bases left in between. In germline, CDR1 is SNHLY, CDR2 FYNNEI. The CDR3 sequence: CASSEALPRVQPQHF. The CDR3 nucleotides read TGTGCCAGCAGTGAAGCGCTTCCCAGGGTCCAGCCCCAGCATTTT.